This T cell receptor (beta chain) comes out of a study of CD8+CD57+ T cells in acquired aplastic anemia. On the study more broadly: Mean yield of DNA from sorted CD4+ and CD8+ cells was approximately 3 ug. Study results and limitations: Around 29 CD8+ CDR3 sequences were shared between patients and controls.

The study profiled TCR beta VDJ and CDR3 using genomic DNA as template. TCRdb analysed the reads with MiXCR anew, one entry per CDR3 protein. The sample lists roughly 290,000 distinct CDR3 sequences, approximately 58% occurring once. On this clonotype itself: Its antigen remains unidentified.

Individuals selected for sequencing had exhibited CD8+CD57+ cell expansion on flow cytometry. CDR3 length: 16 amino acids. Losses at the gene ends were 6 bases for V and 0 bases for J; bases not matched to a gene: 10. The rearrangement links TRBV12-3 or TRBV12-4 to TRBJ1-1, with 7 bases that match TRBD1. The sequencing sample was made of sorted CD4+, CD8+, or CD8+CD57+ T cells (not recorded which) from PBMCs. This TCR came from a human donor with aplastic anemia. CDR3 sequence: CASSMTGSDLNTEAFF. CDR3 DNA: TGTGCCAGCAGCATGACAGGGAGCGACTTGAACACTGAAGCTTTCTTT.